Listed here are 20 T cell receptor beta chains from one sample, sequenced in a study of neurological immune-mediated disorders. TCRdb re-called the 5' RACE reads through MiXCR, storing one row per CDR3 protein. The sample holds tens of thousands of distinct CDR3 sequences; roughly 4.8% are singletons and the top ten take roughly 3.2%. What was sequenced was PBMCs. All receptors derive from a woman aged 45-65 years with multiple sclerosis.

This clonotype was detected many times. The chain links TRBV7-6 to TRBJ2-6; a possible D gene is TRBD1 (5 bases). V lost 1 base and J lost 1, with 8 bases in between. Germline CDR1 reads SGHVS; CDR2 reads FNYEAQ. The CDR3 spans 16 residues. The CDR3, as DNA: TGTGCCAGCAGCTTAGGCACAGGATCTGGGGCCAACGTCCTGACTTTC. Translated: CASSLGTGSGANVLTF.

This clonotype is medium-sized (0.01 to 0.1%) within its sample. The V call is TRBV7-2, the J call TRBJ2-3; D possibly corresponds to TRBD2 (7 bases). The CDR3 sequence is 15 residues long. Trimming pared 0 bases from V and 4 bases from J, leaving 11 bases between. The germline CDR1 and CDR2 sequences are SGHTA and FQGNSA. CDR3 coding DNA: TGTGCCAGCAGCTTAGCGGGGGGGCCTTCAGATACGCAGTATTTT. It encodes CASSLAGGPSDTQYF.

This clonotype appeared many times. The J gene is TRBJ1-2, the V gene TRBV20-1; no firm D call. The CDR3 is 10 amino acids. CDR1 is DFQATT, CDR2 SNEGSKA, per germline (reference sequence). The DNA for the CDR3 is TGCAGCGCGCTCCACTATGGCTACACCTTC. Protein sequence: CSALHYGYTF.

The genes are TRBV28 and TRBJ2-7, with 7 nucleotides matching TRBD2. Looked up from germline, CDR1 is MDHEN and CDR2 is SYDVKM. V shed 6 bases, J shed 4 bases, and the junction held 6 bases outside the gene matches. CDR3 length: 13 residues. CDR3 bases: TGTGCCAGCAGCCGAAGGGAGGGGTACGAGCAGTACTTC. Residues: CASSRREGYEQYF. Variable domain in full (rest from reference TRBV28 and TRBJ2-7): DVKVTQSSRYLVKRTGEKVFLECVQDMDHENMFWYRQDPGLGLRLIYFSYDVKMKEKGDIPEGYSVSREKKERFSLILESASTNQTSMYLCASSRREGYEQYFGPGTRLTVT.

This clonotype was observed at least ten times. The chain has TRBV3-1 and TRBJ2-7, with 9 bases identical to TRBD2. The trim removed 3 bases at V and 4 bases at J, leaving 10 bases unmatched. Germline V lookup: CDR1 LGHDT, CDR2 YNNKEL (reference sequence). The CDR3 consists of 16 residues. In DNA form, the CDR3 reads TGTGCCAGCAGCCATACAGCCGCTAGCGGGGAATACGAGCAGTACTTC. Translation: CASSHTAASGEYEQYF.

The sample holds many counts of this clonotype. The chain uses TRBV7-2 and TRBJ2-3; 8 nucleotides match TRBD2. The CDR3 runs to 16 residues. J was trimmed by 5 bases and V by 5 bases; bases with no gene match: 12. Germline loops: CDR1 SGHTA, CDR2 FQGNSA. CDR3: CASSPLGGGREDTQYF. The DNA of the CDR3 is TGTGCCAGCAGCCCCCTAGGCGGGGGGCGGGAAGATACGCAGTATTTT. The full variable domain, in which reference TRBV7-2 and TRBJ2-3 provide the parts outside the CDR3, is GAGVSQSPSNKVTEKGKDVELRCDPISGHTALYWYRQSLGQGLEFLIYFQGNSAPDKSGLPSDRFSAERTGGSVSTLTIQRTQQEDSAVYLCASSPLGGGREDTQYFGPGTRLTVL.

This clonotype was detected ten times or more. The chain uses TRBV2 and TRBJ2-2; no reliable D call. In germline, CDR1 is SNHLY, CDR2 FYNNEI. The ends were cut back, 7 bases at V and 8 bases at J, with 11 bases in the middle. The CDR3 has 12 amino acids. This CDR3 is CASMYFLGELFF. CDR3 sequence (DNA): TGTGCCAGCATGTATTTTTTAGGGGAGCTGTTTTTT.

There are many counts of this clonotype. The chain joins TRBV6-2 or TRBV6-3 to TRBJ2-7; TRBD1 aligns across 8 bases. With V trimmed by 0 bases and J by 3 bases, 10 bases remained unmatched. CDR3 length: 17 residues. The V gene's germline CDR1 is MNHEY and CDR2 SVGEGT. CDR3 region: CASSYSSGQGNSYEQYV. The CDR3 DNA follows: TGTGCCAGCAGTTACTCGTCCGGACAGGGTAACAGCTACGAGCAGTACGTC.

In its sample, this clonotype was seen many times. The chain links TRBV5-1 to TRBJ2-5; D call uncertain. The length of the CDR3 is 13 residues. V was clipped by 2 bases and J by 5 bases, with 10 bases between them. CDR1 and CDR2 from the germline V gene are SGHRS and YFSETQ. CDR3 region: CASSLEVRETQYF. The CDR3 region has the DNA TGCGCCAGCAGCTTAGAAGTTAGGGAGACCCAGTACTTC.

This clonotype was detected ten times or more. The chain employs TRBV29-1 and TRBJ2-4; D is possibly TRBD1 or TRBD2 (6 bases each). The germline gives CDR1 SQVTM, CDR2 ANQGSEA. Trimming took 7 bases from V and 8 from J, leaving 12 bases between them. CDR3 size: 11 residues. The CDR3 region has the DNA TGCAGCGGGAGTAGGGGGGACATTCAGTACTTC. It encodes CSGSRGDIQYF.

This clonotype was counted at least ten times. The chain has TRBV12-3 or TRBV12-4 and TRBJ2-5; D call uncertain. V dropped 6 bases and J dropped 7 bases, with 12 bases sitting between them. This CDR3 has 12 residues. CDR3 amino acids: CASRGRDGTQYF. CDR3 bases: TGTGCCAGCAGAGGCCGCGACGGGACCCAGTACTTC.

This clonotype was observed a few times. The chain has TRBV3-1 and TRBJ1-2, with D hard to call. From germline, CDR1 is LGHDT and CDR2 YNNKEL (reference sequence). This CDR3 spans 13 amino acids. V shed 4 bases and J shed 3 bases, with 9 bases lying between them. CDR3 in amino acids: CASSPDLYYGYTF. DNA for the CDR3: TGTGCCAGCAGCCCGGATTTATACTATGGCTACACCTTC.

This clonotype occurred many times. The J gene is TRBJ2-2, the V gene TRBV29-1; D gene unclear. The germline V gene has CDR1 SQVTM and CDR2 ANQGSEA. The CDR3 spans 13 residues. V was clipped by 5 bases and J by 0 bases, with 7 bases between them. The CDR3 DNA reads TGCAGCGTTCAGGACCCGAACACCGGGGAGCTGTTTTTT. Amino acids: CSVQDPNTGELFF.

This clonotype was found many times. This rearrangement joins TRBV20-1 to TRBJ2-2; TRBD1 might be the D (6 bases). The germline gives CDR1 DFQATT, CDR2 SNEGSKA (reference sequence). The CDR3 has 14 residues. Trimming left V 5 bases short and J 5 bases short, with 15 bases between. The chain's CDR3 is CSALRTQGTGELFF. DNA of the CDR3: TGCAGTGCTCTTAGGACCCAGGGGACCGGGGAGCTGTTTTTT.

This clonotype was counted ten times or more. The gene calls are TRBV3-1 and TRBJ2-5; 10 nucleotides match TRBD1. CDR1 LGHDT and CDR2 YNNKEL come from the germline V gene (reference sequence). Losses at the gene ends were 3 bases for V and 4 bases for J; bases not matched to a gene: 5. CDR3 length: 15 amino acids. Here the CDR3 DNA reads TGTGCCAGCAGCCACCGACAGGGGGCGTCAGAGACCCAGTACTTC. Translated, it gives CASSHRQGASETQYF.

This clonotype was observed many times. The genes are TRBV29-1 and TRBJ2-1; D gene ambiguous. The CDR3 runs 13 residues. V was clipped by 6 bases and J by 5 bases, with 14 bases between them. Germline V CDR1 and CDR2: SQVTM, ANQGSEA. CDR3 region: CSVRGPADNEQFF. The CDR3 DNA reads TGCAGCGTCCGCGGCCCCGCCGACAATGAGCAGTTCTTC.

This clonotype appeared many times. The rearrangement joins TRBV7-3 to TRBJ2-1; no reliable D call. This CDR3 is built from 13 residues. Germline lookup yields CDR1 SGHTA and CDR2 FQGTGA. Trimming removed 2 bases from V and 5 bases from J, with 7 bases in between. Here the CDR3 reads CASSLGLDNEQFF. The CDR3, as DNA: TGTGCCAGCAGCTTAGGCCTGGACAATGAGCAGTTCTTC. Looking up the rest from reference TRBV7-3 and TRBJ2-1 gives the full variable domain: GAGVSQTPSNKVTEKGKYVELRCDPISGHTALYWYRQSLGQGPEFLIYFQGTGAADDSGLPNDRFFAVRPEGSVSTLKIQRTERGDSAVYLCASSLGLDNEQFFGPGTRLTVL.

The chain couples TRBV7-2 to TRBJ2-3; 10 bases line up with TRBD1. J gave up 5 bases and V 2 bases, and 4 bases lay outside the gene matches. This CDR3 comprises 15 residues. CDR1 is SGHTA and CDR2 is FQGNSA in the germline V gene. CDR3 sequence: CASSLTTGGIDTQYF. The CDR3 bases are TGTGCCAGCAGCTTAACGACAGGGGGCATAGATACGCAGTATTTT.

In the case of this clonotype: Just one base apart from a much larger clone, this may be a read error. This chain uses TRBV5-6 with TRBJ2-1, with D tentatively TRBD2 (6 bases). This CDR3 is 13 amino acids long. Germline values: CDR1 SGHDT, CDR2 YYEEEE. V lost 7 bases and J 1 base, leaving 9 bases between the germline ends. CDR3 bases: TGTGCCAGCCGGGGGAGATCCTACAATGAGCAGTTCTTC. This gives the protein CASRGRSYNEQFF.

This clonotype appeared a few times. The CDR3 DNA reads as TGTGCCAGCAGCTTAGCAGGGAACACCATATATTTT. Translating gives CASSLAGNTIYF. The chain employs TRBV7-2 and TRBJ1-3, with D uncertain. The CDR3 contains 12 residues. The V gene lost 0 bases and the J gene lost 7 bases, with 4 bases spanning the gap. CDR1 and CDR2 from the germline V gene are SGHTA and FQGNSA.